In this sample, the clone carrying this T cell receptor (beta chain) turned up many times. The CDR3 is made up of 13 amino acids. Trimming pared 10 bases from V and 3 bases from J, leaving 12 bases between. The germline CDR1 and CDR2 sequences are LNHDA and SQIVND (reference sequence). This sample stems from a study of blood T cell repertoires in COVID-19. In the study overall: Whether acute or convalescent, the COVID-19 samples came from the United States, Italy and Spain.

Study processing details: Amplifying reference gene primers gave estimates of nucleated cell counts. Profiled with immunoSEQ multiplex PCR; TCRdb holds only in-frame clones, not every one. V and J calls and clone size are given by that table; D and trimming were obtained from the DNA. The sample consists of roughly 150,000 clones, approximately 80% of them appearing once. The specimen was peripheral blood. The clonotype was recovered from a woman aged 80 or over with active or convalescent COVID-19. The V and J genes are TRBV19 and TRBJ2-2; D not resolved. CDR3 residues: CATLNRYTGELFF. In nucleotides, the CDR3 is TGTGCCACCCTAAATCGTTACACCGGGGAGCTGTTTTTT. Variable domain in full (rest from reference TRBV19 and TRBJ2-2): DGGITQSPKYLFRKEGQNVTLSCEQNLNHDAMYWYRQDPGQGLRLIYYSQIVNDFQKGDIAEGYSVSREKKESFPLTVTSAQKNPTAFYLCATLNRYTGELFFGEGSRLTVL.